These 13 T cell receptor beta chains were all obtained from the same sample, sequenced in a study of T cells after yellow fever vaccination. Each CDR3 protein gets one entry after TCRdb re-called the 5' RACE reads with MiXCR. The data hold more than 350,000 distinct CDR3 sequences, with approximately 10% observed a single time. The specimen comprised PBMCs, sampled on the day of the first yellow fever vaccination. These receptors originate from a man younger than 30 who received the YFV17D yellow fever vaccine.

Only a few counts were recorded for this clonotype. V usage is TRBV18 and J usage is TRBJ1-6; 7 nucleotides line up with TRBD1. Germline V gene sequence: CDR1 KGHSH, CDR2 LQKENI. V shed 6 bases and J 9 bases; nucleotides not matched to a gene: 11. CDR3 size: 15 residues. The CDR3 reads CASSRTGAGGSPLHF. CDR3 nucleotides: TGTGCCAGCTCGCGAACAGGGGCGGGCGGTTCACCCCTCCACTTT.

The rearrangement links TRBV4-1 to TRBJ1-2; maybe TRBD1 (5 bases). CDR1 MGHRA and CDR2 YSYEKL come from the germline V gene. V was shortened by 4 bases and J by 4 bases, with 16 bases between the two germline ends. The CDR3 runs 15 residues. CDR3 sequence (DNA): TGCGCCAGCAGCCCGGCGGGGCTTCGACCCTATGGCTACACCTTC. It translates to CASSPAGLRPYGYTF.

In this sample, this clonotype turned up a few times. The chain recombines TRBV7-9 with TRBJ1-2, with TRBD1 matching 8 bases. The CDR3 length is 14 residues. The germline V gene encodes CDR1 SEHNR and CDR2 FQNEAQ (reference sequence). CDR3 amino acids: CALPEDRVIDGYTF. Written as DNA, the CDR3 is TGTGCATTACCGGAGGACAGGGTAATTGATGGCTACACCTTC.

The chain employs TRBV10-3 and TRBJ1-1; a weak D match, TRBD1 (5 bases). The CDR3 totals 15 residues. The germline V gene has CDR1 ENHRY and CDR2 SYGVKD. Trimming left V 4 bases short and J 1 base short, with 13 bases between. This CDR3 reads CAISAPEGSNTEAFF. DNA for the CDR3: TGTGCCATCAGTGCGCCCGAGGGGTCGAACACTGAAGCTTTCTTT.

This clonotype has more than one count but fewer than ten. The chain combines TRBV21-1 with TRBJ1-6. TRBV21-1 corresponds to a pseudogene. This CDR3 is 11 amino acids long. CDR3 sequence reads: CASSIESPLHF. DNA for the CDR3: TGTGCCAGCAGCATTGAGTCACCCCTCCACTTT.

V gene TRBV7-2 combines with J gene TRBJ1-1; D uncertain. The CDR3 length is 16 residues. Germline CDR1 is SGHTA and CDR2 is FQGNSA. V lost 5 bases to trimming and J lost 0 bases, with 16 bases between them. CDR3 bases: TGTGCCAGCAGCCCCCCCCGGGTAGGGCTGAACACTGAAGCTTTCTTT. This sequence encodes CASSPPRVGLNTEAFF. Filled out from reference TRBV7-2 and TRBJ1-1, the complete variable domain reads GAGVSQSPSNKVTEKGKDVELRCDPISGHTALYWYRQSLGQGLEFLIYFQGNSAPDKSGLPSDRFSAERTGGSVSTLTIQRTQQEDSAVYLCASSPPRVGLNTEAFFGQGTRLTVV.

The CDR3, as DNA: TGTGCCAGCAACAAAGTGAGCGGGGTTGGCACAGATACGCAGTATTTT. It codes for CASNKVSGVGTDTQYF. The genes are TRBV7-2 and TRBJ2-3, with 7 positions matching TRBD2. Germline V gives CDR1 SGHTA, CDR2 FQGNSA. The CDR3 is made up of 16 amino acids. J gave up 1 base and V 7 bases, and 11 bases lay outside the gene matches.

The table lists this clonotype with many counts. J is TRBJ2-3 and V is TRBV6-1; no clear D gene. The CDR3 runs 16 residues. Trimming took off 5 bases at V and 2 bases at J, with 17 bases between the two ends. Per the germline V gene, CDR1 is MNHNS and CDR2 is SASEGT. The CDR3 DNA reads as TGTGCCAGCAGTCCCCGGTCAGCTGGGTTCACAGATACGCAGTATTTT. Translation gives CASSPRSAGFTDTQYF.

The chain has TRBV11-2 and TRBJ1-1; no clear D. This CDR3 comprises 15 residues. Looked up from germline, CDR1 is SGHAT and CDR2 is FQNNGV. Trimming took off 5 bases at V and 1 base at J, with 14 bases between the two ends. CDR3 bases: TGTGCCAGCAGCATTTTCACAGTAGGGAACACTGAAGCTTTCTTT. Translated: CASSIFTVGNTEAFF.

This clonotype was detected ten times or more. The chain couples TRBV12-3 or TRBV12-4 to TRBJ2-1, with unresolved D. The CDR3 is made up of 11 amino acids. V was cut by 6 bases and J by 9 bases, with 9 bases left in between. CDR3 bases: TGTGCCAGCAGCACCTCCGGTGAGCAGTTCTTC. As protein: CASSTSGEQFF.

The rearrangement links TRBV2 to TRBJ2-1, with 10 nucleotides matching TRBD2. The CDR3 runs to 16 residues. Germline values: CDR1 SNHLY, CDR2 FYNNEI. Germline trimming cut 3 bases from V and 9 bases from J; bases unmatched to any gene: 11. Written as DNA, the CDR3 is TGTGCCAGCAGTGAGATAGCGGGGGGCTCGTACGGTGAGCAGTTCTTC. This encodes CASSEIAGGSYGEQFF.

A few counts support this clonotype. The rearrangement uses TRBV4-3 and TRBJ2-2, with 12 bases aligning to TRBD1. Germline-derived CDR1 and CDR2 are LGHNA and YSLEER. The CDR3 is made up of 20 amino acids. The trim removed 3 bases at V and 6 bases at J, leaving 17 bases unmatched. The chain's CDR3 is CASSQLPKELGTGGSGELFF. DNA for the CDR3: TGCGCCAGCAGCCAGCTCCCAAAGGAGTTGGGGACAGGGGGCTCCGGGGAGCTGTTTTTT.

CDR3 region: CATGLGGPPTDTQYF. The CDR3 DNA reads TGTGCCACCGGACTGGGGGGGCCGCCCACAGATACGCAGTATTTT. This sequence joins TRBV15 and TRBJ2-3, with D tentatively TRBD2 (7 bases). There are 15 residues in the CDR3. CDR1 and CDR2 from the germline V gene are LNHNV and YYDKDF (reference sequence). Trimming took off 8 bases at V and 2 bases at J, with 17 bases between the two ends.